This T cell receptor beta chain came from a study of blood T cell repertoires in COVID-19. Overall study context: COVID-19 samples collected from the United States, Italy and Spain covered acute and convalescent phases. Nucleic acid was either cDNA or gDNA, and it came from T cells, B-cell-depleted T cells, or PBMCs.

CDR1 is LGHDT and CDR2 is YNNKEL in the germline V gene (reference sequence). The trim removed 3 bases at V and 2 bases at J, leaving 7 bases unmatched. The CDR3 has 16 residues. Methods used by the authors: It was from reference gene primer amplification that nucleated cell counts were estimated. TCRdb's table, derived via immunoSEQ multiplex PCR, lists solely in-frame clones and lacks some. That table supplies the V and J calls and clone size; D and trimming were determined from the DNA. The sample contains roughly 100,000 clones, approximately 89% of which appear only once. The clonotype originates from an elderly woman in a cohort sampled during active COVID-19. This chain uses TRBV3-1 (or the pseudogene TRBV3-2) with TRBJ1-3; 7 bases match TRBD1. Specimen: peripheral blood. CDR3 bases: TGTGCCAGCAGCCATGAACAGGGGAAAGCTGGAAACACCATATATTTT. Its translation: CASSHEQGKAGNTIYF.